This T cell receptor (beta chain) is drawn from a study of shared clonotypes between healthy human individuals. This CDR3 is built from 15 residues. Deletions cut 0 bases from V and 7 bases from J, with 13 bases between. Germline V CDR1 and CDR2: SNHLY, FYNNEI. Profiling relied on immunoSEQ multiplex PCR, and the TCRdb table lists in-frame clones only, not all of them. Among roughly 2,300,000 clones, 85% to 95% were seen once, and the ten largest hold 0.37%. The gene calls are TRBV2 and TRBJ1-5; tentative D call: TRBD1 (6 bases). This TCR derives from a man aged 18 to 35 in good health. Some clones in this sample may be carry-over from other donors' samples. Sample: naive CD4+ T cells from PBMCs. Subset meaning: CD45RA+ positively selected. The CDR3 bases are TGTGCCAGCAGTGAAGCACGAGGGGGGTTGCAGCCCCAGCATTTT. As protein: CASSEARGGLQPQHF. Complete variable domain (other parts from reference TRBV2 and TRBJ1-5): EPEVTQTPSHQVTQMGQEVILRCVPISNHLYFYWYRQILGQKVEFLVSFYNNEISEKSEIFDDQFSVERPDGSNFTLKIRSTKLEDSAMYFCASSEARGGLQPQHFGDGTRLSIL.